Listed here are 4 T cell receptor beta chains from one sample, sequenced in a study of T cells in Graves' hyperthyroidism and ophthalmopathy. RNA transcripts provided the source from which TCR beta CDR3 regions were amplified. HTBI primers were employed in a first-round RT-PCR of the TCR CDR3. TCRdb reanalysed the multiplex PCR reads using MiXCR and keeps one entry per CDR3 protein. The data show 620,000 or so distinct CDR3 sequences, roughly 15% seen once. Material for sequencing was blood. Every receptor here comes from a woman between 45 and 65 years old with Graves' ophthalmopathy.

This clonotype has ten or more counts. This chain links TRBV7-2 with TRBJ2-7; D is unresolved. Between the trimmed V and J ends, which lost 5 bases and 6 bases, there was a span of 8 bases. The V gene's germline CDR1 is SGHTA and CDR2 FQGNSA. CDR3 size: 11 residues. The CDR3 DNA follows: TGTGCCAGCAGCCCCCTGAGCGAGCAGTACTTC. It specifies CASSPLSEQYF.

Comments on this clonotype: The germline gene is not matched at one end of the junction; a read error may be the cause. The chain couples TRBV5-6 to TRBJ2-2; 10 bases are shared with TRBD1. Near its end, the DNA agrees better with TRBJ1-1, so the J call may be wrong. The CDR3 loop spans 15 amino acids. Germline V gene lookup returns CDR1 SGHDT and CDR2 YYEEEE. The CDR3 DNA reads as TGTGCCAGCAGCGTCCGGGACAGGGGCGTCACTGGAGCTTTCTTT. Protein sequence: CASSVRDRGVTGAFF.

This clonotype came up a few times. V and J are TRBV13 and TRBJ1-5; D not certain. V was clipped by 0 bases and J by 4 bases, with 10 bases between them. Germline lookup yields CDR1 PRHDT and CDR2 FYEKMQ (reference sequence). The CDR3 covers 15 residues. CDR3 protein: CASSLGRRRNQPQHF. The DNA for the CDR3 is TGTGCCAGCAGCTTAGGCAGAAGGAGAAATCAGCCCCAGCATTTT.

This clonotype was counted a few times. CDR3 loop: CASSLGGTVSNQPQHF. The CDR3 DNA sequence: TGTGCCAGCAGCTTAGGGGGGACAGTTAGCAATCAGCCCCAGCATTTT. The chain couples TRBV7-2 to TRBJ1-5, with TRBD1 identical over 7 bases. V was pared by 1 base and J by 0 bases, with 3 bases of the junction left unmatched. The CDR3 is 16 amino acids. Looked up from germline, CDR1 is SGHTA and CDR2 is FQGNSA. Variable domain in full (rest from reference TRBV7-2 and TRBJ1-5): GAGVSQSPSNKVTEKGKDVELRCDPISGHTALYWYRQSLGQGLEFLIYFQGNSAPDKSGLPSDRFSAERTGGSVSTLTIQRTQQEDSAVYLCASSLGGTVSNQPQHFGDGTRLSIL.